This note documents a single T cell receptor (beta chain) sequence. The source of the sample is a study of blood T cells in healthy people across ages. Caucasian individuals from Russia who were healthy and aged roughly 6 to 100 acted as donors. A second PCR of about 6 to 12 cycles used a sample-barcoded 5' primer and a J-beta primer mix. TCRdb itself ran the 5' RACE reads through MiXCR, one entry per CDR3 protein. The table records fewer than 1,200,000 distinct CDR3 sequences, less than 25% of them present only once. This sample also appeared in a second study, on T cells of mothers and their children. As that study records: Three healthy Caucasian mothers gave samples, and so did their six children. Over 8 million reads per mother and around 3 million per child were obtained.

Material: blood. The TCR sequence derives from a girl aged 2-10 years in good health.

The CDR3 sequence: CSAWGIGQETQYF. Here the CDR3 DNA reads TGCAGTGCCTGGGGGATAGGACAAGAGACCCAGTACTTC. The J gene is TRBJ2-5, the V gene TRBV20-1, with D perhaps assigned TRBD1 or TRBD2 (5 bases each). Per germline, CDR1 DFQATT and CDR2 SNEGSKA (reference sequence). V was cut by 6 bases and J by 2 bases, with 13 bases left in between. The CDR3 covers 13 residues.